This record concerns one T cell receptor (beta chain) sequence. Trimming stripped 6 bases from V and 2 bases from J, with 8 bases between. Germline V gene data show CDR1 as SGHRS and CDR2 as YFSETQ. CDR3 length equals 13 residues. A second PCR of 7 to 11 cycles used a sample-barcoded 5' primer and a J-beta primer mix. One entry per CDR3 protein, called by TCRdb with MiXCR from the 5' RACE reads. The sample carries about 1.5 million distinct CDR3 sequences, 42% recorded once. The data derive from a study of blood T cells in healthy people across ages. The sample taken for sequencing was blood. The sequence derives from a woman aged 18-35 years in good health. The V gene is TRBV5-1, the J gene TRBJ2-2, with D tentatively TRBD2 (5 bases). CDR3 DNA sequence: TGCGCCAGCACCGGGGTAAACACCGGGGAGCTGTTTTTT. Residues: CASTGVNTGELFF.